These 25 T cell receptor beta chains were sequenced from one sample in a study of T cells in narcolepsy. The table came from immunoSEQ multiplex PCR; TCRdb's copy has only in-frame clones and leaves some out. In the table there are 15,000 to 20,000 clones, 85% to 90% of which are singletons. The source material was memory (CD45RA-) CD4+ T cells from blood. These receptors were obtained from a human donor in good health.

The chain links TRBV7-2 to TRBJ2-7, with D possibly being TRBD1 or TRBD2 (5 bases each). V lost 1 base, J lost 0 bases, and 16 bases lay in between. The CDR3 spans 17 residues. Germline CDR1 SGHTA, CDR2 FQGNSA. The CDR3 spells CASSLGDRTPHSYEQYF. CDR3 nucleotides: TGTGCCAGCAGCTTAGGGGACCGGACTCCGCACTCCTACGAGCAGTACTTC.

The chain recombines TRBV5-4 with TRBJ1-3; 10 bases align to TRBD1. Germline-derived CDR1 and CDR2 are SGHNT and YYREEE (reference sequence). With V trimmed by 0 bases and J by 11 bases, 2 bases remained unmatched. This CDR3 has 13 amino acids. In nucleotides, the CDR3 is TGTGCCAGCAGCTTGGGGGGGACAGGGGCCATATATTTT. Amino acid sequence: CASSLGGTGAIYF.

The chain employs TRBV10-3 and TRBJ1-1; D is ambiguous. The V end lost 5 bases, the J end lost 3 bases, and 10 bases lay between the germline ends. Per the germline V gene, CDR1 is ENHRY and CDR2 is SYGVKD. The CDR3 runs to 13 residues. CDR3 region: CAISFGGDTEAFF. Written as DNA, the CDR3 is TGTGCCATCAGTTTCGGTGGGGACACTGAAGCTTTCTTT.

The chain employs TRBV7-9 and TRBJ2-5, with 12 bases that match TRBD2. Per the germline V gene, CDR1 is SEHNR and CDR2 is FQNEAQ (reference sequence). J was trimmed by 5 bases and V by 1 base; bases with no gene match: 5. This CDR3 is built from 16 residues. DNA of the CDR3: TGTGCCAGCAGCTTAGACGGACTAGCGGGACGGGAGACCCAGTACTTC. Its translation is CASSLDGLAGRETQYF.

The genes are TRBV7-8 and TRBJ2-5; D not resolved. The CDR3 is 11 amino acids. CDR1 and CDR2 (germline): SGHVS, FQNEAQ. Trimming pared 1 base from V and 5 bases from J, leaving 2 bases between. The DNA of the CDR3 is TGTGCCAGCAGCTTAGATGAGACCCAGTACTTC. It encodes CASSLDETQYF.

The chain carries TRBV6-1 and TRBJ2-7; the match to TRBD1 covers 9 bases. CDR3 length: 14 amino acids. Germline CDR1 reads MNHNS; CDR2 reads SASEGT. J gave up 3 bases and V 5 bases, and 5 bases lay outside the gene matches. The CDR3 nucleotides are TGTGCCAGCAGTCCCTGGGACAGGGTCTACGAGCAGTACTTC. It specifies CASSPWDRVYEQYF.

V gene TRBV27 combines with J gene TRBJ1-2; 9 bases map to TRBD1. The CDR3 covers 14 residues. The junction had 9 bases not matched to a gene; V was cut back by 6 bases and J by 7 bases. Germline values: CDR1 MNHEY, CDR2 SMNVEV (reference sequence). DNA of the CDR3: TGTGCCAGCAGCCTACAGGGGGCGTTCTTTGGCTACACCTTC. Protein sequence: CASSLQGAFFGYTF.

The chain joins TRBV7-9 to TRBJ2-5, with no clear D. The CDR3 runs 13 residues. The V gene's germline CDR1 is SEHNR and CDR2 FQNEAQ (reference sequence). Deletions cut 3 bases from V and 0 bases from J, with 5 bases between. Written as DNA, the CDR3 is TGTGCCAGCAGCTTCTTACACCAAGAGACCCAGTACTTC. It codes for CASSFLHQETQYF.

The chain carries TRBV6-5 and TRBJ2-7, with 9 bases identical to TRBD1. Germline CDR1 MNHEY, CDR2 SVGAGI. The CDR3 length is 15 residues. V shed 0 bases, J shed 6 bases, and the junction held 6 bases outside the gene matches. The CDR3 reads CASSYSIGTGTEQYF. CDR3 DNA sequence: TGTGCCAGCAGTTACTCAATAGGGACAGGGACCGAGCAGTACTTC.

This clone is a singleton in its sample. The chain has TRBV30 and TRBJ2-2, with D perhaps matching TRBD1 (6 bases). In germline, CDR1 is GTSNPN, CDR2 SVGIG (reference sequence). The CDR3 covers 16 residues. Trimming removed 0 bases from V and 3 bases from J, with 14 bases in between. The CDR3 here is CAWSVRGGWDTGELFF. The CDR3 region has the DNA TGTGCCTGGAGTGTACGAGGGGGTTGGGACACCGGGGAGCTGTTTTTT. Looking up the rest from reference TRBV30 and TRBJ2-2 gives the full variable domain: SQTIHQWPATLVQPVGSPLSLECTVEGTSNPNLYWYRQAAGRGLQLLFYSVGIGQISSEVPQNLSASRPQDRQFILSSKKLLLSDSGFYLCAWSVRGGWDTGELFFGEGSRLTVL.

The chain has TRBV9 and TRBJ1-6; D ambiguous. CDR3 length: 15 residues. Trimming stripped 0 bases from V and 7 bases from J, with 11 bases between. The germline CDR1 and CDR2 sequences are SGDLS and YYNGEE. CDR3 loop: CASSVAWSENSPLHF. Written as DNA, the CDR3 is TGTGCCAGCAGCGTAGCTTGGTCGGAGAATTCACCCCTCCACTTT.

This clone was counted only a few times. This chain joins TRBV27 and TRBJ1-2, with unresolved D. Germline loops: CDR1 MNHEY, CDR2 SMNVEV (reference sequence). The V and J ends lost 6 bases and 7 bases respectively, with 9 bases between them. There are 11 residues in the CDR3. CDR3 DNA sequence: TGTGCCAGCAGCTCCGGGTTTGGCTACACCTTC. As protein: CASSSGFGYTF.

The chain employs TRBV6-6 and TRBJ2-2; perhaps TRBD2 as D (6 bases). There are 14 residues in the CDR3. In germline, CDR1 is MNHNY, CDR2 SVGAGI (reference sequence). V shed 5 bases and J shed 2 bases, with 9 bases lying between them. In DNA, the CDR3 is TGTGCCAGCAGTGGGGACTTTAACACCGGGGAGCTGTTTTTT. Amino acids: CASSGDFNTGELFF.

The chain carries TRBV10-3 and TRBJ2-5, with D perhaps matching TRBD2 (6 bases). The J call may be mistaken, given a closer DNA end match to TRBJ2-7. The CDR3 spans 17 residues. The germline V gene has CDR1 ENHRY and CDR2 SYGVKD. CDR3 amino acids: CAISGGGGSGGSYEQYF. DNA for the CDR3: TGTGCCATCAGTGGTGGGGGAGGCTCCGGCGGCTCCTACGAGCAGTACTTC.

This rearrangement joins TRBV5-4 to TRBJ2-3; D tentatively fits TRBD1 or TRBD2 (5 bases each). Per germline, CDR1 SGHNT and CDR2 YYREEE (reference sequence). There are 16 residues in the CDR3. V dropped 4 bases and J dropped 0 bases, with 15 bases sitting between them. The CDR3 is CASSPTGEGSTDTQYF. CDR3 sequence (DNA): TGTGCCAGCAGCCCTACAGGAGAGGGTAGCACAGATACGCAGTATTTT.

The chain links TRBV5-1 to TRBJ2-3; 7 nucleotides match TRBD2. The V gene's germline CDR1 is SGHRS and CDR2 YFSETQ. Germline trimming cut 0 bases from V and 0 bases from J; bases unmatched to any gene: 4. The CDR3 runs 16 residues. The CDR3 nucleotides are TGCGCCAGCAGCTTGGAAGACGGGGGGAGCACAGATACGCAGTATTTT. Translation gives CASSLEDGGSTDTQYF.

As regards this clone: Compared with germline, one end of the junction differs, possibly owing to a read error. The V call is TRBV27, the J call TRBJ1-1; tentatively, D is TRBD1 (6 bases). Germline V gives CDR1 MNHEY, CDR2 SMNVEV (reference sequence). The CDR3 covers 15 residues. The CDR3 bases are TGTGCCAGCAGCAAGACTTTGGGGGCCTACACGGAAGCTTTCTTT. Its translation is CASSKTLGAYTEAFF.

The chain employs TRBV19 and TRBJ2-5; 14 nucleotides agree with TRBD2. V gave up 1 base and J gave up 4 bases; unmatched junction bases: 14. The length of the CDR3 is 20 residues. Germline V gives CDR1 LNHDA, CDR2 SQIVND (reference sequence). CDR3 in amino acids: CASSIARAGTSGRAGETQYF. The CDR3 DNA is TGTGCCAGTAGTATAGCGAGAGCCGGGACTAGCGGGAGAGCGGGAGAGACCCAGTACTTC. Using reference TRBV19 and TRBJ2-5 for the parts outside the CDR3, the full variable domain is DGGITQSPKYLFRKEGQNVTLSCEQNLNHDAMYWYRQDPGQGLRLIYYSQIVNDFQKGDIAEGYSVSREKKESFPLTVTSAQKNPTAFYLCASSIARAGTSGRAGETQYFGPGTRLLVL.

CDR3 DNA: TGTGCCAGCTCACCAAGAACAGGGGTAAGGATTGAGCAGTTCTTC. Translation gives CASSPRTGVRIEQFF. The chain combines TRBV18 with TRBJ2-1; 7 bases map to TRBD1. Germline V CDR1 and CDR2: KGHSH, LQKENI. CDR3 length: 15 residues. The V segment lost 2 bases and the J segment 9 bases; nucleotides outside the gene matches: 10.

The chain employs TRBV9 and TRBJ1-4, with TRBD1 matching 9 bases. Germline assignment: CDR1 SGDLS and CDR2 YYNGEE. V was pared by 8 bases and J by 8 bases, with 10 bases of the junction left unmatched. The CDR3 runs to 14 residues. The CDR3 reads CASGQGTNGEKLFF. The DNA of the CDR3 is TGTGCCAGTGGACAGGGGACAAACGGGGAAAAACTGTTTTTT.

V gene TRBV6-5 combines with J gene TRBJ2-7; D may be TRBD2 (5 bases). The CDR3 is made up of 14 amino acids. The V gene's germline CDR1 is MNHEY and CDR2 SVGAGI. Trimming left V 2 bases short and J 3 bases short, with 11 bases between. The CDR3: CASSYRGIRYEQYF. For the CDR3, the DNA is TGTGCCAGCAGTTACCGGGGAATACGCTACGAGCAGTACTTC.

The chain combines TRBV11-3 with TRBJ1-1; no definite D call. In germline, CDR1 is SGHNT, CDR2 YENEEA. Trimming stripped 5 bases from V and 7 bases from J, with 14 bases between. The CDR3 has 13 amino acids. The DNA of the CDR3 is TGTGCCAGCAGCCCGGTCTGGCAAAGTGAAGCTTTCTTT. It is translated as CASSPVWQSEAFF.

The V call is TRBV19, the J call TRBJ1-5, with D unclear. The germline CDR1 and CDR2 sequences are LNHDA and SQIVND (reference sequence). This CDR3 has 12 residues. Trimming stripped 3 bases from V and 5 bases from J, with 5 bases between. Written as DNA, the CDR3 is TGTGCCAGTAGTATCGACTATCAGCCCCAGCATTTT. As protein: CASSIDYQPQHF.

The V gene is TRBV10-2, the J gene TRBJ2-4; 10 bases match TRBD2. CDR1 and CDR2 (germline): WSHSY, SAAADI. The J segment lost 6 bases and the V segment lost 7 bases, leaving 6 bases of the junction unmatched. This CDR3 comprises 14 residues. The CDR3 sequence: CASTLGLAANIQYF. The CDR3 DNA follows: TGCGCCAGCACCTTAGGACTAGCGGCAAACATTCAGTACTTC.

This chain links TRBV29-1 with TRBJ2-1; TRBD2 matches at 15 bases. Unmatched junction bases numbered 5, after V lost 6 bases and J lost 2 bases. The germline V gene encodes CDR1 SQVTM and CDR2 ANQGSEA. The CDR3 extends over 16 amino acids. CDR3 coding DNA: TGCAGCGTCACGGGACTAGCGGGAGGTGCCTACAATGAGCAGTTCTTC. Protein product: CSVTGLAGGAYNEQFF.